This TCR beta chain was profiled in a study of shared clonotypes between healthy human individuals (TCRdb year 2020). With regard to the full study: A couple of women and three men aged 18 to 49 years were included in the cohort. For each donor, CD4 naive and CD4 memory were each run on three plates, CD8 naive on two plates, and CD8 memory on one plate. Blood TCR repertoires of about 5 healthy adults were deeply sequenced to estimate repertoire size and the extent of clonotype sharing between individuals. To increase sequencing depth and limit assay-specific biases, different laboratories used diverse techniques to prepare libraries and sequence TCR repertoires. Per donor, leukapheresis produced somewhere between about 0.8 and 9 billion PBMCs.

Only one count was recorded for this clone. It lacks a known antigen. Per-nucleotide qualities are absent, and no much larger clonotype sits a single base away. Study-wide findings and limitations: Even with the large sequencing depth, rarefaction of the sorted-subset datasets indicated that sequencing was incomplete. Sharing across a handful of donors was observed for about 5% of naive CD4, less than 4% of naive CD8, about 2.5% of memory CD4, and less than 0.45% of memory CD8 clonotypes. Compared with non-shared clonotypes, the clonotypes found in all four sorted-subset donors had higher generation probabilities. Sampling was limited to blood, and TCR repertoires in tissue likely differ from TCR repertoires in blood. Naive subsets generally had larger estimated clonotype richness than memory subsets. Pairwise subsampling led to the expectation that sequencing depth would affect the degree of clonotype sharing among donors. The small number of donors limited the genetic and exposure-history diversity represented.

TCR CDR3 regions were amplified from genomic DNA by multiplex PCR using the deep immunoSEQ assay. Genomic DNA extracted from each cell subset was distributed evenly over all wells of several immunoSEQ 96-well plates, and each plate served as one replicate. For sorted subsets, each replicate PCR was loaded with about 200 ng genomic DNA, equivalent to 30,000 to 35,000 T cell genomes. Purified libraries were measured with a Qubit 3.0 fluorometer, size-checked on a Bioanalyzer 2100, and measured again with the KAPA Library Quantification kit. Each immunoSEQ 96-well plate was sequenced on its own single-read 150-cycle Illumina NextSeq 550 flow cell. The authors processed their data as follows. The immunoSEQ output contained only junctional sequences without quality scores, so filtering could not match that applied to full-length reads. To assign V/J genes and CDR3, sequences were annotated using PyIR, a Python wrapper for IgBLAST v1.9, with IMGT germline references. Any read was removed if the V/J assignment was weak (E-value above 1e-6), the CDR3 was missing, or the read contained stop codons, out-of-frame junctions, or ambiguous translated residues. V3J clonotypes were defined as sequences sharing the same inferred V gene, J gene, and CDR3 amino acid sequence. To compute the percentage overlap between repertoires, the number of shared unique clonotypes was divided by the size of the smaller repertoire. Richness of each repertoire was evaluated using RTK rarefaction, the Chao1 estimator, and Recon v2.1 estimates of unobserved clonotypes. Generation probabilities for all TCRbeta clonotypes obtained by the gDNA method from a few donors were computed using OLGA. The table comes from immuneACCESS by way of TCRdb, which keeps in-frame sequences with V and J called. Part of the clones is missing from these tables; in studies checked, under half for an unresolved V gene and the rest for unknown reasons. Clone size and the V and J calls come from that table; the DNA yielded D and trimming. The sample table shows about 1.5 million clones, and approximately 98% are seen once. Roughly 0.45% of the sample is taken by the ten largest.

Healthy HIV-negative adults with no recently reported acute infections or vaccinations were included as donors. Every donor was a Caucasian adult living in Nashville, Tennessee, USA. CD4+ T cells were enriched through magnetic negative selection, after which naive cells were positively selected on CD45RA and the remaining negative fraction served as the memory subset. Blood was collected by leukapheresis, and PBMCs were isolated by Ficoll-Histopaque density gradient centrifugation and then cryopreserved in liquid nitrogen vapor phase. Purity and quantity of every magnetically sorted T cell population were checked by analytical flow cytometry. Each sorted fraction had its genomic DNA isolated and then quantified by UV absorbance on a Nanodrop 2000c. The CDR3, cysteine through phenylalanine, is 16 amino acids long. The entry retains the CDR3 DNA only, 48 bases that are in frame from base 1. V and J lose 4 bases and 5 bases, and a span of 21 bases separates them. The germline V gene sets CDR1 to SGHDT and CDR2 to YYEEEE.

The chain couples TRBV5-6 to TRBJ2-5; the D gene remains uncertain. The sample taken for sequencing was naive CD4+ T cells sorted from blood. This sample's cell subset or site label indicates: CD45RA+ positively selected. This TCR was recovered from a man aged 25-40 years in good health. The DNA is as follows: TGTGCCAGCAGCCATCGAGGACGTACTTCGGAGGAGACCCAGTACTTC. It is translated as CASSHRGRTSEETQYF.